This note documents a single T cell receptor (beta chain) sequence. V gave up 4 bases and J gave up 4 bases, with 18 bases separating them. The germline gives CDR1 SGHDT, CDR2 YYEEEE. CDR3 length: 15 amino acids. The data derive from a study of blood T cell repertoires in COVID-19. Study-level background: Some COVID-19 samples were acute and others convalescent; all came from the United States, Italy and Spain.

Authors' data handling: Amplification from reference gene primers served as the basis for estimated nucleated cell counts. Only in-frame clones appear in the TCRdb table, and some are missing; sequencing was by immunoSEQ multiplex PCR. That table gives V, J and clone size, and the DNA gave D and trimming. Of 200,000 to 250,000 clones in the sample, 90% are singletons; the top ten hold roughly 16%. What was sequenced was PBMCs or T cells enriched from blood (not recorded which). The sequence derives from a man aged 25 to 45 who had been exposed to COVID-19. This chain links TRBV5-6 with TRBJ2-7, with D maybe TRBD2 (5 bases). CDR3 region: CASSQLKTRGYEQYF. DNA of the CDR3: TGTGCCAGCAGCCAGCTTAAGACAAGAGGGTACGAGCAGTACTTC.